The clone carrying this T cell receptor beta chain was recorded once. No antigen is known for it. The CDR3 runs 15 residues. CDR1 SGHNT and CDR2 YENEEA come from the germline V gene. Losses at the gene ends were 0 bases for V and 5 bases for J; bases not matched to a gene: 3. Method: immunoSEQ multiplex PCR; TCRdb's copy keeps in-frame clones and lacks some. The sample has 8,000 or so clones, about 75% seen once. The entry originates in a study of somatic mutations in cytotoxic T cells in rheumatoid arthritis. Notes on the study in general: Antigenic targets recognized by the expanded CD8+ clones remained undetermined.

The TCR comes from an adult with rheumatoid arthritis. This chain links TRBV11-3 with TRBJ2-1, with 8 bases identical to TRBD2. Sequencing used CD8+ T cells sorted from blood. CDR3 amino acids: CASSLESGSHNEQFF. The CDR3 region has the DNA TGTGCCAGCAGCTTAGAGAGCGGGAGTCACAATGAGCAGTTCTTC.